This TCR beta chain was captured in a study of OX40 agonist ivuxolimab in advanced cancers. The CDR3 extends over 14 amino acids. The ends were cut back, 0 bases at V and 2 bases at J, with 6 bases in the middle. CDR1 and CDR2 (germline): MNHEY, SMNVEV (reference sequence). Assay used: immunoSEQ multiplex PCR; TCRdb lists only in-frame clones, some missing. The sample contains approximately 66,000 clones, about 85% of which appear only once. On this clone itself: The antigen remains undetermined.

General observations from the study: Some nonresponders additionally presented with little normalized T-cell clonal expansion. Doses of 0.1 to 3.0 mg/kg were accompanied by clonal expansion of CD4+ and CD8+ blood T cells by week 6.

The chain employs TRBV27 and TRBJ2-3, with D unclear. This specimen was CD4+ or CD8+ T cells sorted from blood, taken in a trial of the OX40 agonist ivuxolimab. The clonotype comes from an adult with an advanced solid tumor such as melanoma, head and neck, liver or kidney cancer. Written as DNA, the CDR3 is TGTGCCAGCAGTTTATCGGCAGCCACAGATACGCAGTATTTT. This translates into CASSLSAATDTQYF.